The T cell receptor (beta chain) under discussion was sequenced for a study of control samples from healthy donors and cancer patients. The method was immunoSEQ multiplex PCR; TCRdb's version includes in-frame clones alone and lacks a portion of them. This sample has approximately 160,000 clones, with 75% to 95% found just once. V lost 6 bases and J lost 4; bases outside the gene matches: 4. This CDR3 is built from 15 residues. Looked up from germline, CDR1 is LNHDA and CDR2 is SQIVND (reference sequence). The chain is built from TRBV19 and TRBJ2-3; 13 bases are shared with TRBD2. This receptor was taken from a woman aged 40 to 50 in good health. The sequenced sample was blood. Here the CDR3 DNA reads TGTGCCAGTAGCCGACTAGCGGGAGGCGCAGATACGCAGTATTTT. Translating gives CASSRLAGGADTQYF. The full variable domain, rest sourced from reference TRBV19 and TRBJ2-3, is DGGITQSPKYLFRKEGQNVTLSCEQNLNHDAMYWYRQDPGQGLRLIYYSQIVNDFQKGDIAEGYSVSREKKESFPLTVTSAQKNPTAFYLCASSRLAGGADTQYFGPGTRLTVL.